The 6 T cell receptor beta chains below come from one sample, sequenced in a study of response to subunit inactivated influenza vaccine listed by TCRdb under 2018. Libraries were constructed by RT-PCR. Instrument used: Illumina HiSeq 2500. In-frame beta chains were kept once TCRdb had trimmed the public reads at Q25 with fastp and called clones with MiXCR. Every entry covers one CDR3 protein and lists the most common genes and DNA from its rows. The sample table contains roughly 500,000 distinct CDR3 sequences; only one count was recorded for roughly 23% of them. The top ten clonotypes cover 2.5% to 3% of the sample. Separately, the same data were catalogued under a study of T cells expressing NK-cell markers. As the second paper documents: TCR beta cDNA libraries were made by 5'RACE template switching that added a universal primer site and unique molecular identifiers.

Source: CD4+ T cells sorted from PBMCs, taken roughly 13 days after vaccination. The receptors shown here come from a man between 50 and 59 years old who received an inactivated influenza vaccine. Donor details come from another sample of the same person, matched by shared clones.

There are a few counts of this clonotype. The rearrangement links TRBV5-8 to TRBJ1-1; D is unclear. V shed 6 bases and J shed 11 bases, with 11 bases lying between them. CDR1 SGHTS and CDR2 YDEGEE come from the germline V gene. There are 10 residues in the CDR3. The CDR3 sequence: CASTQRRAFF. The CDR3, as DNA: TGTGCCAGCACGCAACGTAGGGCTTTCTTT. Filled out from reference TRBV5-8 and TRBJ1-1, the complete variable domain reads EAGVTQSPTHLIKTRGQQATLRCSPISGHTSVYWYQQALGLGLQFLLWYDEGEERNRGNFPPRFSGRQFPNYSSELNVNALELEDSALYLCASTQRRAFFGQGTRLTVV.

The chain couples TRBV18 to TRBJ2-2; TRBD1 aligns across 8 bases. The J segment lost 4 bases and the V segment lost 3 bases, leaving 4 bases of the junction unmatched. The V gene's germline CDR1 is KGHSH and CDR2 LQKENI. This CDR3 spans 15 amino acids. The CDR3 is CASSPRQGRTGELFF. In DNA form, the CDR3 reads TGTGCCAGCTCACCTCGACAGGGGCGCACCGGGGAGCTGTTTTTT.

This clonotype was detected only a few times. V usage is TRBV6-4 and J usage is TRBJ2-6, with TRBD1 matching 9 bases. The ends lost 9 bases at V and 0 bases at J; junction bases unmatched: 9. The CDR3 extends over 17 amino acids. The germline gives CDR1 MRHNA, CDR2 SNTAGT. CDR3 region: CASRPGQGLSGANVLTF. The CDR3 DNA reads TGTGCCAGTAGACCGGGACAGGGCCTCTCTGGGGCCAACGTCCTGACTTTC.

V is TRBV18 and J is TRBJ2-5; TRBD2 matches at 7 bases. Germline-derived CDR1 and CDR2 are KGHSH and LQKENI. The V gene end was trimmed by 1 base and the J gene end by 3 bases; junction bases not matched to a gene: 2. The CDR3 contains 14 residues. The CDR3 region has the DNA TGTGCCAGCTCACCACAGGCGGGAGAAGAGACCCAGTACTTC. Its protein product is CASSPQAGEETQYF.

This clonotype came up a few times. This sequence joins TRBV7-2 and TRBJ2-2; 12 nucleotides match TRBD1. The CDR3 consists of 17 residues. CDR1 and CDR2 from the germline V gene are SGHTA and FQGNSA. Losses at the gene ends were 3 bases for V and 6 bases for J; bases not matched to a gene: 8. Here the CDR3 DNA reads TGTGCCAGCAGCTTGCCGGGACAGGGGGCGTCGGCCGGGGAGCTGTTTTTT. Translation: CASSLPGQGASAGELFF.

In this sample, this clonotype turned up a few times. The chain has TRBV4-3 and TRBJ2-4; tentative D call: TRBD1 (5 bases). V lost 0 bases to trimming and J lost 5 bases, with 11 bases between them. Germline CDR1 reads LGHNA; CDR2 reads YSLEER. The CDR3 totals 15 residues. Here the CDR3 reads CASSQDQGAQNIQYF. The CDR3 coding sequence is TGCGCCAGCAGCCAAGATCAGGGCGCACAAAACATTCAGTACTTC.